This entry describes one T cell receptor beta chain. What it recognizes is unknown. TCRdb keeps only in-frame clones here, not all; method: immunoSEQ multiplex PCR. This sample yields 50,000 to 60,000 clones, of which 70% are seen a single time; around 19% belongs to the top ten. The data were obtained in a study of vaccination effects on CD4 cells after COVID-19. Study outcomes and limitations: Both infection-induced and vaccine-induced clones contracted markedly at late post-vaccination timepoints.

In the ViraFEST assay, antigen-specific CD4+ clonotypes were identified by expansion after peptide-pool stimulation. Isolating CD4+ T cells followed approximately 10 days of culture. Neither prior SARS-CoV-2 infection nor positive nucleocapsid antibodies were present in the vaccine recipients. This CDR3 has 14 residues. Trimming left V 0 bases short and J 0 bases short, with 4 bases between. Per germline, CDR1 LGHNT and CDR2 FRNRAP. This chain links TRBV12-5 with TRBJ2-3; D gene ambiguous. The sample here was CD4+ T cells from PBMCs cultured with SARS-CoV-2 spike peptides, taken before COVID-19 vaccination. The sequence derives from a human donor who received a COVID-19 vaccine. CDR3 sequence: CASGLVTSTDTQYF. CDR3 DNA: TGTGCTAGTGGTTTGGTCACCAGCACAGATACGCAGTATTTT.